One sample yielded the 22 T cell receptor beta chains listed below, sequenced in a study of shared clonotypes between healthy human individuals. TCRdb's copy holds only in-frame clones and misses some; the assay was immunoSEQ multiplex PCR. The sample contains just over 2,000,000 clones, 85% to 95% of which appear only once. The sample was naive CD4+ T cells sorted from blood. Subset of the sample: CD45RA+ positively selected. These receptor sequences come from a man between 18 and 35 years old in good health.

This clone has a single count. The chain links TRBV5-1 to TRBJ2-1; 8 bases fit TRBD1. The CDR3 has 13 residues. Germline CDR1 SGHRS, CDR2 YFSETQ. The ends lost 7 bases at V and 8 bases at J; junction bases unmatched: 8. The CDR3 DNA follows: TGCGCCAGCGGGCCAGGGACAGGTGATGAGCAGTTCTTC. Translation gives CASGPGTGDEQFF.

The V call is TRBV11-3, the J call TRBJ2-7; 7 positions match TRBD1. The CDR3 sequence is 17 residues long. Trimming cost V 1 base and J 4 bases; bases outside gene matches: 13. Germline CDR1 and CDR2: SGHNT and YENEEA. CDR3 amino acids: CASSLGDSPDRNYEQYF. CDR3 DNA: TGTGCCAGCAGCTTAGGGGACAGTCCGGACCGGAATTACGAGCAGTACTTC.

J is TRBJ1-1 and V is TRBV6-5; TRBD1 aligns across 8 bases. This CDR3 comprises 12 residues. CDR1 MNHEY and CDR2 SVGAGI come from the germline V gene. The chain's CDR3 is CACWTGSTEAFF. The CDR3 nucleotides are TGTGCTTGCTGGACAGGGAGCACTGAAGCTTTCTTT.

The J gene is TRBJ1-5, the V gene TRBV2; the D gene is possibly TRBD1 (6 bases). The CDR3 extends over 15 amino acids. V was pared by 6 bases and J by 1 base, with 13 bases between. Germline CDR1 is SNHLY and CDR2 is FYNNEI. CDR3 in DNA: TGTGCCAGCAGAGAACAGGGAGGAAGCAATCAGCCCCAGCATTTT. Amino acids: CASREQGGSNQPQHF.

The genes are TRBV7-3 and TRBJ2-3; no reliable D call. There are 16 residues in the CDR3. Trimming removed 0 bases at V and 5 bases at J, with 15 bases between. CDR1 is SGHTA, CDR2 FQGTGA, per germline. This CDR3 reads CASSLTMWGSGDTQYF. The DNA for the CDR3 is TGTGCCAGCAGCTTAACGATGTGGGGTTCGGGAGATACGCAGTATTTT.

The rearrangement uses TRBV18 and TRBJ1-1, with unresolved D. The CDR3 loop spans 13 amino acids. Germline CDR1 and CDR2: KGHSH and LQKENI. Trimming pared 3 bases from V and 3 bases from J, leaving 8 bases between. The DNA for the CDR3 is TGTGCCAGCTCACCCCAGGATTACACTGAAGCTTTCTTT. Protein: CASSPQDYTEAFF.

The V gene is TRBV4-3, the J gene TRBJ2-7; D uncertain. CDR1 is LGHNA and CDR2 is YSLEER in the germline V gene. Trimming cost V 0 bases and J 3 bases, with 12 bases left between them. The CDR3 sequence is 15 residues long. CDR3 protein: CASSQESTAIYEQYF. The CDR3 nucleotides are TGCGCCAGCAGCCAAGAATCAACAGCGATCTACGAGCAGTACTTC.

This clone appeared a single time. The same CDR3 is also encoded by other DNA sequences in this sample. The J gene is TRBJ2-7, the V gene TRBV30, with no clear D. CDR3 length equals 11 residues. Germline lookup yields CDR1 GTSNPN and CDR2 SVGIG (reference sequence). With 0 bases removed from V and 6 bases from J, the gap between germline ends came to 6 bases. The CDR3 here is CAWSVLREQYF. The CDR3 region has the DNA TGTGCCTGGAGTGTACTTCGCGAGCAGTACTTC.

This clone was observed a single time. The genes are TRBV5-1 and TRBJ2-2; no reliable D call. Trimming shortened V by 6 bases and J by 0 bases, and 6 bases separated the two germline ends. CDR3 length: 13 residues. Germline lookup yields CDR1 SGHRS and CDR2 YFSETQ. The CDR3 is CASTRPNTGELFF. CDR3 bases: TGCGCCAGCACCCGGCCGAACACCGGGGAGCTGTTTTTT.

The rearrangement uses TRBV28 and TRBJ1-1; D unclear. This CDR3 is built from 14 residues. V was clipped by 2 bases and J by 4 bases, with 11 bases between them. Germline CDR1 is MDHEN and CDR2 is SYDVKM. In DNA, the CDR3 is TGTGCCAGCAGTTTACGGCCGGGCCCCACTGAAGCTTTCTTT. Its translation is CASSLRPGPTEAFF.

The V and J genes are TRBV7-9 and TRBJ2-1; TRBD2 is a possible D gene (6 bases). The length of the CDR3 is 13 residues. Germline-derived CDR1 and CDR2 are SEHNR and FQNEAQ (reference sequence). V was trimmed by 5 bases and J by 12 bases, leaving 17 bases between them. The CDR3 loop reads CASSEDGGFGQFF. CDR3 nucleotides: TGTGCCAGCAGCGAAGACGGAGGGTTTGGGCAGTTCTTC. The full variable domain, completed using reference TRBV7-9 and TRBJ2-1, is DTGVSQNPRHKITKRGQNVTFRCDPISEHNRLYWYRQTLGQGPEFLTYFQNEAQLEKSRLLSDRFSAERPKGSFSTLEIQRTEQGDSAMYLCASSEDGGFGQFFGPGTRLTVL.

Many counts were recorded for this clone. Other DNA sequences within the sample encode an identical CDR3. This sequence joins TRBV5-4 and TRBJ1-5; no firm D call. CDR3 length: 15 amino acids. Germline V lookup: CDR1 SGHNT, CDR2 YYREEE (reference sequence). V lost 0 bases and J 2 bases, leaving 9 bases between the germline ends. The CDR3 DNA sequence: TGTGCCAGCAGCTTGGCCGGCCAGGGCAATCAGCCCCAGCATTTT. This sequence encodes CASSLAGQGNQPQHF.

The chain couples TRBV6-6 to TRBJ2-5; D unclear. The CDR3 is made up of 14 amino acids. Germline assignment: CDR1 MNHNY and CDR2 SVGAGI (reference sequence). V shed 2 bases and J shed 1 base, with 8 bases lying between them. Here the CDR3 DNA reads TGTGCCAGCAGTTACGGTCAATTCCAAGAGACCCAGTACTTC. This sequence encodes CASSYGQFQETQYF.

The rearrangement joins TRBV27 to TRBJ1-2; D is undetermined. Germline V gene data show CDR1 as MNHEY and CDR2 as SMNVEV (reference sequence). CDR3 length equals 13 residues. V was trimmed by 2 bases and J by 4 bases, leaving 8 bases between them. The CDR3 spells CASSLGSSYGYTF. CDR3 coding DNA: TGTGCCAGCAGTTTAGGGAGCAGCTATGGCTACACCTTC.

Details on this clone: This same CDR3 is encoded by further DNA sequences in the sample. This chain links TRBV9 with TRBJ2-3; tentative D call: TRBD2 (7 bases). The CDR3 has 14 amino acids. The V end lost 0 bases, the J end lost 4 bases, and 9 bases lay between the germline ends. CDR1 is SGDLS and CDR2 is YYNGEE in the germline V gene. CDR3 DNA: TGTGCCAGCAGCGTAGCGGGGGGCGCAGATACGCAGTATTTT. Translated, it gives CASSVAGGADTQYF.

The rearrangement uses TRBV2 and TRBJ2-7; D is possibly TRBD1 or TRBD2 (5 bases each). Trimming removed 6 bases from V and 2 bases from J, with 11 bases in between. Germline loops: CDR1 SNHLY, CDR2 FYNNEI. The CDR3 spans 13 residues. CDR3 nucleotide sequence: TGTGCCAGCAGGGAGGACACCACCTACGAGCAGTACTTC. The encoded protein is CASREDTTYEQYF.

V is TRBV9 and J is TRBJ1-3; tentatively, D is TRBD1 (5 bases). Germline V lookup: CDR1 SGDLS, CDR2 YYNGEE. V dropped 1 base and J dropped 0 bases, with 8 bases sitting between them. The CDR3 has 15 residues. The CDR3 DNA reads TGTGCCAGCAGCGTACGGGGCGGCTCTGGAAACACCATATATTTT. Its protein product is CASSVRGGSGNTIYF.

This chain connects TRBV7-2 to TRBJ2-7; TRBD1 aligns across 9 bases. Germline CDR1 reads SGHTA; CDR2 reads FQGNSA. J gave up 7 bases and V 6 bases, and 7 bases lay outside the gene matches. This CDR3 is built from 13 residues. The chain's CDR3 is CASRPNRGLEQYF. For the CDR3, the DNA is TGTGCCAGCAGACCCAACAGGGGGCTAGAGCAGTACTTC.

The rearrangement uses TRBV7-6 and TRBJ1-1; 9 bases map to TRBD1. The trim removed 5 bases at V and 1 base at J, leaving 2 bases unmatched. CDR1 is SGHVS and CDR2 is FNYEAQ in the germline V gene. This CDR3 has 14 amino acids. For the CDR3, the DNA is TGTGCCAGCAGCGAGGGACAGGGGAACACTGAAGCTTTCTTT. This gives the protein CASSEGQGNTEAFF. Variable domain in full (rest from reference TRBV7-6 and TRBJ1-1): GAGVSQSPRYKVTKRGQDVALRCDPISGHVSLYWYRQALGQGPEFLTYFNYEAQQDKSGLPNDRFSAERPEGSISTLTIQRTEQRDSAMYRCASSEGQGNTEAFFGQGTRLTVV.

The chain combines TRBV11-3 with TRBJ2-7; 10 nucleotides agree with TRBD2. CDR3 length: 15 residues. Germline V lookup: CDR1 SGHNT, CDR2 YENEEA. V was pared by 5 bases and J by 7 bases, with 11 bases of the junction left unmatched. The CDR3 spells CASSPPAGGPGEQYF. The DNA for the CDR3 is TGTGCCAGCAGCCCACCAGCGGGAGGGCCGGGGGAGCAGTACTTC.

V usage is TRBV4-3 and J usage is TRBJ1-2, with D possibly TRBD1 on 5 matching bases. Germline V gene sequence: CDR1 LGHNA, CDR2 YSLEER. The CDR3 is made up of 15 amino acids. The germline V and J ends were trimmed by 4 bases and 4 bases, with 16 bases remaining between them. For the CDR3, the DNA is TGCGCCAGCAGCCTCAGCGGGGGGGAAGCCTATGGCTACACCTTC. As protein: CASSLSGGEAYGYTF.

This sequence joins TRBV7-2 and TRBJ2-3; 11 bases line up with TRBD2. Germline CDR1 and CDR2: SGHTA and FQGNSA. The junction had 7 bases not matched to a gene; V was cut back by 5 bases and J by 3 bases. The CDR3 runs 16 residues. CDR3 sequence: CASSLLSGGATDTQYF. As DNA, the CDR3 is TGTGCCAGCAGCCTTCTTAGCGGGGGGGCAACAGATACGCAGTATTTT.